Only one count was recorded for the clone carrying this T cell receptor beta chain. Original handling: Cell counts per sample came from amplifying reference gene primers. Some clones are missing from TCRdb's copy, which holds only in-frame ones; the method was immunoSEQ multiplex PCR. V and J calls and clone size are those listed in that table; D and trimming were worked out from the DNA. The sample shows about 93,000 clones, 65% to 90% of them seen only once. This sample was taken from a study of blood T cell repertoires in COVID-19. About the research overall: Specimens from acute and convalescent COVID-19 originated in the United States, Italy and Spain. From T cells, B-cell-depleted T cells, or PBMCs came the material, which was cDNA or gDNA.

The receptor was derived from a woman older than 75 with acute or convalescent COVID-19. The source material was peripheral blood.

The CDR3 DNA is TGTGCCAGCAGTTATAGACAGATTACTGAAGCTTTCTTT. Translating it yields CASSYRQITEAFF. The rearrangement links TRBV6-6 to TRBJ1-1; D possibly corresponds to TRBD1 (5 bases). V was clipped by 3 bases and J by 5 bases, with 10 bases between them. CDR3 length: 13 residues. Germline lookup yields CDR1 MNHNY and CDR2 SVGAGI (reference sequence).